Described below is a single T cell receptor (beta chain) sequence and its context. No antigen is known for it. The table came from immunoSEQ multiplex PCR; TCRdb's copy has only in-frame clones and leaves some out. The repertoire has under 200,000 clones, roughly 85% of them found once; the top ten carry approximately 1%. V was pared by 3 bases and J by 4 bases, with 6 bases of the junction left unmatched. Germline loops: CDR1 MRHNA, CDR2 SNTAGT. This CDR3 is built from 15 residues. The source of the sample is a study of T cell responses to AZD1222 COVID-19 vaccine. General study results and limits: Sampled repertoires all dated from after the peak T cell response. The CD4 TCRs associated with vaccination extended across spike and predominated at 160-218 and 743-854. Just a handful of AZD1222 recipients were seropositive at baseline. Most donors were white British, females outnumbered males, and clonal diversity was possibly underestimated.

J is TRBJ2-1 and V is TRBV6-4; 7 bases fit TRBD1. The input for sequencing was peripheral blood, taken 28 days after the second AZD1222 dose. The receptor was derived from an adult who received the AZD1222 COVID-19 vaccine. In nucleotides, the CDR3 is TGTGCCAGCAGTGATCGGGACAGTACATACAATGAGCAGTTCTTC. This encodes CASSDRDSTYNEQFF.